The source of this T cell receptor (beta chain) is a study of T-cell reconstitution after alpha-beta-depleted transplantation in children. The CDR3 spans 13 residues. Trimming took 8 bases from V and 4 from J; bases not matched to a gene: 6. The germline gives CDR1 MNHEY, CDR2 SVGEGT. As it was prepared, the TCRbeta library received unique molecular identifiers. TCRdb independently ran MiXCR on the PCR reads; one entry per CDR3 protein. The data show about 540,000 distinct CDR3 sequences, around 17% seen once. Sequencing was performed on PBMCs from the stem cell graft donor, taken from the stem cell graft. This receptor was taken from a human donor who donated a stem cell graft to a child with acute lymphoblastic leukemia. The rearrangement uses TRBV6-2 or TRBV6-3 and TRBJ2-7, with 9 bases identical to TRBD2. Written as DNA, the CDR3 is TGTGCCAGCCGTTGGGCGGGAGGGTACGAGCAGTACTTC. This translates into CASRWAGGYEQYF.